Listed here are 7 T cell receptor beta chains from one sample, sequenced in a study of Ad26.COV2.S vaccination and SARS-CoV-2 variants. Sequencing used immunoSEQ multiplex PCR; TCRdb keeps in-frame clones, though not all of them. Altogether some 350,000 clones are present, just over 90% being singletons, with the ten largest covering 3.9%. The material sequenced was peripheral blood, taken after recovery from COVID-19. The source of these receptors is a human donor who had recovered from COVID-19.

This clone is a singleton in its sample. The chain has TRBV19 and TRBJ1-1, with D unclear. Trimming removed 3 bases at V and 12 bases at J, with 14 bases between. The CDR3 sequence is 12 residues long. Germline CDR1 reads LNHDA; CDR2 reads SQIVND (reference sequence). In DNA, the CDR3 is TGTGCCAGTAGTATTACCAGGTATCACTCTTTCTTT. It yields the protein CASSITRYHSFF.

The rearrangement joins TRBV5-6 to TRBJ2-3, with D unresolved. Trimming removed 2 bases from V and 6 bases from J, with 10 bases in between. The CDR3 loop spans 13 amino acids. The V gene's germline CDR1 is SGHDT and CDR2 YYEEEE. CDR3 nucleotides: TGTGCCAGCAGCTTCCCTCACGGGGATACGCAGTATTTT. This sequence encodes CASSFPHGDTQYF.

The gene calls are TRBV6-5 and TRBJ2-1; 9 bases fit TRBD2. From germline, CDR1 is MNHEY and CDR2 SVGAGI. V lost 5 bases and J lost 2; bases outside the gene matches: 1. There are 14 residues in the CDR3. CDR3: CASSSGGTYNEQFF. CDR3 nucleotides: TGTGCCAGCAGTAGCGGGGGGACCTACAATGAGCAGTTCTTC.

V gene TRBV5-5 combines with J gene TRBJ1-1, with no clear D. V was trimmed by 2 bases and J by 3 bases, leaving 5 bases between them. Looked up from germline, CDR1 is SGHKS and CDR2 is YYEKEE (reference sequence). The CDR3 length is 12 residues. DNA for the CDR3: TGTGCCAGCAGCTTCTGGGACACTGAAGCTTTCTTT. This translates into CASSFWDTEAFF.

A remark on this clone: Distinct nucleotide sequences in the sample also encode this CDR3. The genes are TRBV18 and TRBJ1-2, with 7 bases lining up with TRBD1. CDR3 size: 13 residues. CDR1 is KGHSH and CDR2 is LQKENI in the germline V gene. The junction had 3 bases not matched to a gene; V was cut back by 3 bases and J by 5 bases. The CDR3 DNA reads as TGTGCCAGCTCACCTCCGGGACAGTATGGCTACACCTTC. Encoded protein: CASSPPGQYGYTF.

A note on this clone: The same CDR3 can be traced to other DNA sequences in this sample. The rearrangement joins TRBV15 to TRBJ2-7; D possibly corresponds to TRBD1 (6 bases). Germline V lookup: CDR1 LNHNV, CDR2 YYDKDF (reference sequence). The V end lost 2 bases, the J end lost 1 base, and 6 bases lay between the germline ends. The CDR3 length is 13 residues. CDR3 sequence (DNA): TGTGCCACCAGCAGACAGGGGTCCTACGAGCAGTACTTC. It codes for CATSRQGSYEQYF.

The chain employs TRBV19 and TRBJ1-4; the match to TRBD1 covers 7 bases. CDR1 and CDR2 (germline): LNHDA, SQIVND (reference sequence). The V gene end was trimmed by 11 bases and the J gene end by 5 bases; junction bases not matched to a gene: 8. The CDR3 runs to 13 residues. The CDR3 DNA reads TGTGCCGCCCAGGGACAGCGGAATGAAAAACTGTTTTTT. It encodes CAAQGQRNEKLFF.